In its sample, the clone carrying this T cell receptor (beta chain) was seen many times. Combining a sample-barcoded 5' primer with a J-beta primer mix, a second PCR ran for roughly 7 to 12 cycles. Each CDR3 protein is one row after TCRdb ran MiXCR on the 5' RACE reads. Counted here are about 650,000 distinct CDR3 sequences, about a third occurring once; the ten biggest clones make up 15%. This CDR3 is built from 15 residues. Germline V gene lookup returns CDR1 SGHRS and CDR2 YFSETQ. V shed 1 base and J shed 0 bases, with 10 bases lying between them. The data belong to a study of blood T cells in healthy people across ages.

The V gene is TRBV5-1, the J gene TRBJ1-1; tentatively, D is TRBD1 (5 bases). The sequence came from a woman over 75 in good health. Sequencing used blood. CDR3 coding DNA: TGCGCCAGCAGCTTGACCGGGACTTTGAACACTGAAGCTTTCTTT. This translates into CASSLTGTLNTEAFF.